This T cell receptor (beta chain) was found in a study of graft-versus-host responses after intestinal transplantation. Method: immunoSEQ multiplex PCR; TCRdb's copy keeps in-frame clones and lacks some. The repertoire holds about 78,000 clones, with nearly 90% as singletons. With respect to this clone: The antigen remains unidentified.

The CDR3 is 16 residues long. V lost 0 bases and J lost 7, with 16 bases in between. The germline V gene encodes CDR1 LNHDA and CDR2 SQIVND (reference sequence). The sequence was collected from a human donor who was the organ donor for an intestinal transplant. V usage is TRBV19 and J usage is TRBJ1-5; D is undetermined. The source material was unstimulated CD8+ T cells sorted from spleen or lymph node cells, sampled before transplant. CDR3 loop: CASSIEEVMLTQPQHF. The DNA of the CDR3 is TGTGCCAGTAGTATAGAGGAGGTTATGTTAACACAGCCCCAGCATTTT.